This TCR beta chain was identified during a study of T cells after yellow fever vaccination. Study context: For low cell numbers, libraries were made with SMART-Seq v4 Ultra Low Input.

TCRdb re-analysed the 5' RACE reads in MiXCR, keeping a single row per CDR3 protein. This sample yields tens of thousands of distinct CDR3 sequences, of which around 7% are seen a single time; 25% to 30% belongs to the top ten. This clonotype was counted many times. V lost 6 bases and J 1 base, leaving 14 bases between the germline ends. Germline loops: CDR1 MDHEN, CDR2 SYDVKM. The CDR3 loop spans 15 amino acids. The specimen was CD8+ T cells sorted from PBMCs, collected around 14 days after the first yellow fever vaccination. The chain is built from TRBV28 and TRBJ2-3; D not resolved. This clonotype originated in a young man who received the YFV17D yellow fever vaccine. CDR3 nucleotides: TGTGCCAGCAGGTCAGACCTGAGCGGCACAGATACGCAGTATTTT. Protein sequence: CASRSDLSGTDTQYF.